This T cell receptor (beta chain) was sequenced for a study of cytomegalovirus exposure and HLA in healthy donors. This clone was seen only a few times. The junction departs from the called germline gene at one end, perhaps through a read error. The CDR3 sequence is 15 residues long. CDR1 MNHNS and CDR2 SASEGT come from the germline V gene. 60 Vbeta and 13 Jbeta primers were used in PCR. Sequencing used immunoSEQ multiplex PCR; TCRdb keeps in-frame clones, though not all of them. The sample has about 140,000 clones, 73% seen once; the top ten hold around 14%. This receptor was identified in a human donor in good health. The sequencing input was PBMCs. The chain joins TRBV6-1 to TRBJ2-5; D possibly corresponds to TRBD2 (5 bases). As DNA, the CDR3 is TGTGCCAGCAGTGAAGACGTGGCAGGAGGAGAGACCGAGTACTTC. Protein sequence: CASSEDVAGGETEYF.